Shown below are 26 T cell receptor beta chains from a single sample sequenced in a study of blood T cells in healthy people across ages. Primers used in a second PCR of about 7 to 11 cycles were a sample-barcoded 5' primer and a J-beta primer mix. TCRdb called the 5' RACE reads again in MiXCR, with one record for every CDR3 protein. The sample has just over 1 million distinct CDR3 sequences; more than 35% are singletons. Source material: blood. The receptor source for this set is a woman aged 55 to 70 in good health.

This clonotype was seen once. A clone one base away is much larger, so this may be a read error. This chain connects TRBV2 to TRBJ2-1, with D perhaps matching TRBD1 (8 bases). Trimming left V 5 bases short and J 13 bases short, with 21 bases between. The CDR3 is made up of 14 amino acids. Germline assignment: CDR1 SNHLY and CDR2 FYNNEI. This CDR3 is CASSPQGAGETQFF. CDR3 nucleotide sequence: TGTGCCAGCAGTCCTCAGGGGGCGGGAGAGACCCAGTTCTTC.

Here the CDR3 reads CAISDSNSGRDEQFF. DNA for the CDR3: TGTGCCATCAGTGACTCGAACTCTGGTCGGGATGAGCAGTTCTTC. The chain couples TRBV10-3 to TRBJ2-1; D gene uncertain. Germline CDR1 and CDR2: ENHRY and SYGVKD. Trimming pared 3 bases from V and 8 bases from J, leaving 17 bases between. The length of the CDR3 is 15 residues.

The chain employs TRBV11-2 and TRBJ2-5; D call uncertain. V lost 5 bases and J 4 bases, leaving 11 bases between the germline ends. The CDR3 contains 13 residues. Germline CDR1 is SGHAT and CDR2 is FQNNGV. CDR3 residues: CASSPIPRETQYF. CDR3 coding DNA: TGTGCCAGCAGCCCGATCCCTCGAGAGACCCAGTACTTC.

The chain uses TRBV12-3 or TRBV12-4 and TRBJ2-3; TRBD2 aligns across 10 bases. The junction had 8 bases not matched to a gene; V was cut back by 5 bases and J by 3 bases. CDR3 length equals 16 residues. DNA for the CDR3: TGTGCCAGCAGTCCAGCCCGAGCGGGAGGGACAGATACGCAGTATTTT. This translates into CASSPARAGGTDTQYF.

The CDR3 reads CSARGFIAGVGTDTQYF. CDR3 DNA: TGCAGTGCTAGAGGCTTCATAGCGGGAGTGGGAACAGATACGCAGTATTTT. The chain uses TRBV20-1 and TRBJ2-3; TRBD2 matches 9 bases. Per germline, CDR1 DFQATT and CDR2 SNEGSKA (reference sequence). V lost 1 base to trimming and J lost 3 bases; unmatched junction nucleotides: 11. The CDR3 runs to 17 residues.

The chain joins TRBV20-1 to TRBJ2-1; 11 nucleotides match TRBD2. Unmatched junction bases numbered 5, after V lost 3 bases and J lost 4 bases. Germline CDR1 DFQATT, CDR2 SNEGSKA (reference sequence). CDR3 size: 15 residues. CDR3 sequence (DNA): TGCAGTGCTAGTCCACTAGCGGGAGAGTACAATGAGCAGTTCTTC. It encodes CSASPLAGEYNEQFF.

The J gene is TRBJ2-5, the V gene TRBV11-2; possibly TRBD2 for D (6 bases). The CDR3 length is 18 residues. Looked up from germline, CDR1 is SGHAT and CDR2 is FQNNGV. V was shortened by 6 bases and J by 4 bases, with 27 bases between the two germline ends. The CDR3 sequence is CASRFGRGASPPAETQYF. CDR3 bases: TGTGCCAGCAGATTCGGACGCGGGGCCTCGCCCCCCGCAGAGACCCAGTACTTC.

The J gene is TRBJ2-4, the V gene TRBV20-1; possibly TRBD2 for D (6 bases). Deletions cut 4 bases from V and 1 base from J, with 14 bases between. The CDR3 sequence is 15 residues long. Germline-derived CDR1 and CDR2 are DFQATT and SNEGSKA (reference sequence). The CDR3 sequence: CSAIYGGAAKNIQYF. The CDR3 DNA sequence: TGCAGTGCTATATACGGGGGAGCGGCCAAAAACATTCAGTACTTC.

This clonotype showed up just a few times. Here the CDR3 DNA reads TGTGCCAGCAGTGGGGCGGACAGGCTCTTATATGAGCAGTTCTTC. This codes for CASSGADRLLYEQFF. The chain links TRBV2 to TRBJ2-1; the match to TRBD1 covers 7 bases. This CDR3 spans 15 amino acids. Unmatched junction bases numbered 11, after V lost 4 bases and J lost 8 bases. Germline-derived CDR1 and CDR2 are SNHLY and FYNNEI.

A remark on this clonotype: This sequence may be a read error, since a much larger clone differs from it by one base. This rearrangement joins TRBV4-2 to TRBJ2-1; tentatively, D is TRBD1 or TRBD2 (6 bases each). CDR1 and CDR2 (germline): LGHNA, YNFKEQ. The CDR3 extends over 13 amino acids. CDR3 loop: CASSQEGGNERFF. The CDR3, as DNA: TGTGCCAGCAGCCAAGAGGGGGGCAATGAGCGGTTCTTC.

The chain links TRBV20-1 to TRBJ2-7, with D possibly being TRBD2 (5 bases). This CDR3 contains 13 residues. CDR1 and CDR2 (germline): DFQATT, SNEGSKA (reference sequence). V lost 4 bases, J lost 0 bases, and 10 bases lay in between. The DNA of the CDR3 is TGCAGTGCTACAAAGCGGAACTCCTACGAGCAGTACTTC. This translates into CSATKRNSYEQYF.

The CDR3, as DNA: TGTGCCAGCAGTGATAGCGGGCCCCGGTACAATGAGCAGTTCTTC. It yields the protein CASSDSGPRYNEQFF. J is TRBJ2-1 and V is TRBV25-1; 7 bases map to TRBD2. CDR1 and CDR2 (germline): MGHDK, SYGVNS. The CDR3 is 15 amino acids. The V gene end was trimmed by 3 bases and the J gene end by 4 bases; junction bases not matched to a gene: 6.

The gene calls are TRBV12-3 or TRBV12-4 and TRBJ2-1; 7 bases agree with TRBD1. The V segment lost 6 bases and the J segment 12 bases; nucleotides outside the gene matches: 14. The CDR3 consists of 14 residues. The CDR3 loop is CASRPLDRVDGQFF. The CDR3 DNA follows: TGTGCCAGCAGGCCACTAGACAGGGTCGATGGGCAGTTCTTC.

This clonotype appeared a few times. The chain combines TRBV20-1 with TRBJ2-1; 7 nucleotides match TRBD2. The trim removed 6 bases at V and 4 bases at J, leaving 9 bases unmatched. The germline V gene encodes CDR1 DFQATT and CDR2 SNEGSKA (reference sequence). The CDR3 contains 14 residues. CDR3 sequence (DNA): TGCAGTGCCGGAGCGGGACCCCCATACAATGAGCAGTTCTTC. Translated, it gives CSAGAGPPYNEQFF.

This clonotype was seen repeatedly, ten times or more. The rearrangement joins TRBV12-3 or TRBV12-4 to TRBJ1-5; D perhaps matches TRBD1 (5 bases). Trimming cost V 6 bases and J 7 bases, with 16 bases left between them. The CDR3 extends over 14 amino acids. CDR3: CASSLSGGNQPQHF. CDR3 bases: TGTGCCAGCAGCCTTTCTGGGGGGAACCAGCCCCAGCATTTT.

This clonotype showed up just a few times. This chain joins TRBV9 and TRBJ2-7, with D possibly TRBD1 on 5 matching bases. The CDR3 has 13 residues. Germline V gene sequence: CDR1 SGDLS, CDR2 YYNGEE. V lost 2 bases to trimming and J lost 2 bases, with 8 bases between them. The CDR3 loop is CASSVGRAYEQYF. The DNA of the CDR3 is TGTGCCAGCAGCGTCGGCAGGGCCTACGAGCAGTACTTC.

Regarding this clonotype: One base away lies a much larger clone, so this may be a sequencing read error. The gene calls are TRBV20-1 and TRBJ2-1, with D uncertain. CDR1 DFQATT and CDR2 SNEGSKA come from the germline V gene (reference sequence). The CDR3 extends over 12 amino acids. V was shortened by 5 bases and J by 10 bases, with 15 bases between the two germline ends. The CDR3 coding sequence is TGCAGTGCTTCGACACAACCCTACGAGCAGTTCTTC. Protein sequence: CSASTQPYEQFF.

This clonotype was seen a handful of times. The V and J genes are TRBV5-5 and TRBJ2-1; 9 positions match TRBD1. Unmatched junction bases numbered 6, after V lost 0 bases and J lost 8 bases. The CDR3 totals 15 residues. Per germline, CDR1 SGHKS and CDR2 YYEKEE (reference sequence). The CDR3 bases are TGTGCCAGCAGCTTGGTCGGGGACAGGGTAGATGAGCAGTTCTTC. It specifies CASSLVGDRVDEQFF.

V and J are TRBV11-2 and TRBJ2-7; no clear D gene. The V and J ends lost 1 base and 0 bases respectively, with 7 bases between them. This CDR3 is 14 amino acids long. In germline, CDR1 is SGHAT, CDR2 FQNNGV. CDR3 nucleotides: TGTGCCAGCAGCTTAGGGTCAGTCTCCTACGAGCAGTACTTC. Amino acid sequence: CASSLGSVSYEQYF.

In its sample, this clonotype was seen a few times. The chain couples TRBV6-1 to TRBJ2-1; 7 nucleotides agree with TRBD1. Germline CDR1 is MNHNS and CDR2 is SASEGT. The V segment lost 7 bases and the J segment 3 bases; nucleotides outside the gene matches: 12. This CDR3 has 16 residues. CDR3: CASKGDRDRIYNEQFF. DNA for the CDR3: TGTGCCAGCAAGGGGGACCGGGACAGAATCTACAATGAGCAGTTCTTC.

The chain is built from TRBV11-2 and TRBJ2-3, with 12 bases aligning to TRBD2. Germline V gene data show CDR1 as SGHAT and CDR2 as FQNNGV. J gave up 6 bases and V 4 bases, and 8 bases lay outside the gene matches. The CDR3 is 16 residues long. The CDR3 DNA is TGTGCCAGCAGCTCCAAGACTAGCGGGAGTGGGGATACGCAGTATTTT. The encoded protein is CASSSKTSGSGDTQYF.

The gene calls are TRBV5-5 and TRBJ2-7, with a possible D match to TRBD2 (7 bases). V was shortened by 0 bases and J by 2 bases, with 12 bases between the two germline ends. Per germline, CDR1 SGHKS and CDR2 YYEKEE (reference sequence). The CDR3 contains 15 residues. The CDR3 is CASSLEGGGTYEQYF. The CDR3 coding sequence is TGTGCCAGCAGCTTGGAGGGGGGGGGAACCTACGAGCAGTACTTC.

V usage is TRBV27 and J usage is TRBJ1-2; D may be TRBD1 (5 bases). CDR1 is MNHEY and CDR2 is SMNVEV in the germline V gene (reference sequence). Trimming left V 4 bases short and J 0 bases short, with 12 bases between. This CDR3 has 15 residues. This chain's CDR3 is CASSSRDGANYGYTF. As DNA, the CDR3 is TGTGCCAGCAGTTCAAGGGACGGAGCTAACTATGGCTACACCTTC.

With respect to this clonotype: Relative to the germline gene, one junction end is altered; a read error may explain this. The chain carries TRBV12-5 and TRBJ1-2, with no clear D. This CDR3 region has 14 residues. Germline-derived CDR1 and CDR2 are LGHNT and FRNRAP. The CDR3 DNA follows: TGTGCTAGTGGAAATCAATCCGATCCCTATGGCCACACCTTC. It translates to CASGNQSDPYGHTF.

This chain uses TRBV28 with TRBJ2-7; D gene unclear. Trimming removed 7 bases from V and 2 bases from J, with 15 bases in between. The CDR3 totals 14 residues. The germline gives CDR1 MDHEN, CDR2 SYDVKM. The CDR3 here is CASTPLQNTYEQYF. The DNA for the CDR3 is TGTGCCAGCACCCCTCTCCAGAATACCTACGAGCAGTACTTC.

The chain links TRBV4-2 to TRBJ2-5, with D hard to call. The germline V gene has CDR1 LGHNA and CDR2 YNFKEQ. Trimming pared 0 bases from V and 6 bases from J, leaving 5 bases between. The CDR3 consists of 12 residues. The CDR3 region is CASSQDRKTQYF. In nucleotides, the CDR3 is TGTGCCAGCAGCCAAGATCGGAAGACCCAGTACTTC.